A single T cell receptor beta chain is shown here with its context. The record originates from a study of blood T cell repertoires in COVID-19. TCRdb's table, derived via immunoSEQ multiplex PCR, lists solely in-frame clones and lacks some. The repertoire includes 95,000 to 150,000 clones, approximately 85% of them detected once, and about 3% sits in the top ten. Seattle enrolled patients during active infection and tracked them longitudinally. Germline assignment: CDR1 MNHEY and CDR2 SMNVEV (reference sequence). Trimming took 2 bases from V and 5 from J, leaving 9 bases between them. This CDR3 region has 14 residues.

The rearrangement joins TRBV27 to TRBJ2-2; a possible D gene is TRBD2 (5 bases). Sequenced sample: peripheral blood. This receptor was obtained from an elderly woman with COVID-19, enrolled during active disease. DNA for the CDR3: TGTGCCAGCAGTTTAACCTCGGGGACCGGGGAGCTGTTTTTT. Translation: CASSLTSGTGELFF.